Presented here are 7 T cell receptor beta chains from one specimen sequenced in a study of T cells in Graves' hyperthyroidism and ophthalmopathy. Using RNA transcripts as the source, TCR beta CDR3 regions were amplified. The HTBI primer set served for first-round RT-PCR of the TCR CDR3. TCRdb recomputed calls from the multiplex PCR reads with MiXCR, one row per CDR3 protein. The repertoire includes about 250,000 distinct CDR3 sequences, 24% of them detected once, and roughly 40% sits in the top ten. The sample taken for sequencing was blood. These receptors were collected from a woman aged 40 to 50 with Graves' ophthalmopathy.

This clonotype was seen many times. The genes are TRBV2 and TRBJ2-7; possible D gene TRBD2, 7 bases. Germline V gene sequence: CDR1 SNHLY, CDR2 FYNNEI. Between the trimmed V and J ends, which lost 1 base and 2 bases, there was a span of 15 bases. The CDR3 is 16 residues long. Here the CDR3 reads CASSEGGRGAAYEQYF. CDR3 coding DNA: TGTGCCAGCAGTGAAGGCGGTCGGGGGGCAGCCTACGAGCAGTACTTC.

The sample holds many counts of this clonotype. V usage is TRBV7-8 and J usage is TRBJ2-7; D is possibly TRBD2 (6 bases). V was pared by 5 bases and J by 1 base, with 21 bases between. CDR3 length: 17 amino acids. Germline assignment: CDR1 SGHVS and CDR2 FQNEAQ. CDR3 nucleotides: TGTGCCAGCAGCACCAGGGTGAGGGGAGGACTTTCCTACGAGCAGTACTTC. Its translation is CASSTRVRGGLSYEQYF.

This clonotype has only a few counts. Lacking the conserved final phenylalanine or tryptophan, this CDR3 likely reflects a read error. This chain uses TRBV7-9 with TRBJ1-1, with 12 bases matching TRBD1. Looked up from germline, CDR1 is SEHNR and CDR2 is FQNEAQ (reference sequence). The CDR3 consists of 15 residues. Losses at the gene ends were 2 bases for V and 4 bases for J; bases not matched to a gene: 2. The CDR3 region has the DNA TGTGCCAGCAGCTTAACGGGACAGGGGGCCACTGAAGCTTTCTCT. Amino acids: CASSLTGQGATEAFS.

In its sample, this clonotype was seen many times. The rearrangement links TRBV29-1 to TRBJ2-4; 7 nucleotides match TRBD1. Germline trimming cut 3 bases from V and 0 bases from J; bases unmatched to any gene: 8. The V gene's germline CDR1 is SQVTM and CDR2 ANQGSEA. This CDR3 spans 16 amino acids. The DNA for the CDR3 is TGCAGCGTTGAGCGTGGGGACAGACTAGCCAAAAACATTCAGTACTTC. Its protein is CSVERGDRLAKNIQYF.

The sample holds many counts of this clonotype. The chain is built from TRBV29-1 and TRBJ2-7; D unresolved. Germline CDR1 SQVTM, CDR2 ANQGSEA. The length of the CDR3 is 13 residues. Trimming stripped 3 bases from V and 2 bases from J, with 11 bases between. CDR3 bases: TGCAGCGTTGATGTCTCGGGCGCCTACGAGCAGTACTTC. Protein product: CSVDVSGAYEQYF.

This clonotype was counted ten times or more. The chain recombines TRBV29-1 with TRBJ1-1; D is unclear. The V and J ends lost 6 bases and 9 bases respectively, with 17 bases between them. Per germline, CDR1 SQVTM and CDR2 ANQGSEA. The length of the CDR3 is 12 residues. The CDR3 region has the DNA TGCAGCGTCCGGGATCCGACCGCCAAAGCTTTCTTT. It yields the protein CSVRDPTAKAFF.

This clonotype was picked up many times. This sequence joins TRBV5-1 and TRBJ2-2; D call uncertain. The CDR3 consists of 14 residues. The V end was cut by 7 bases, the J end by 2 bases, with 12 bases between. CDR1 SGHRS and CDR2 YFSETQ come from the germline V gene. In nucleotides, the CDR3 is TGCGCCAGCTTCCCACTCCCAAACACCGGGGAGCTGTTTTTT. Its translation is CASFPLPNTGELFF.